This T cell receptor (beta chain) was identified in a study of blood T cell repertoires in COVID-19. Study-wide context: T cells, B-cell-depleted T cells, or PBMCs supplied cDNA or gDNA.

Original data processing: How many nucleated cells were present was estimated from reference gene primer amplification. The table came from immunoSEQ multiplex PCR; TCRdb's copy has only in-frame clones and leaves some out. The DNA gave D and trimming, while V, J and clone size come from that table. The sample gives a few hundred thousand clones, 70% to 90% of which show up once; around 4.5% is in the top ten. This clone showed up just once. Germline assignment: CDR1 SQVTM and CDR2 ANQGSEA. The CDR3 totals 12 residues. V shed 7 bases and J 4 bases; nucleotides not matched to a gene: 4. The chain employs TRBV29-1 and TRBJ2-5, with 9 bases that match TRBD1. Sample: peripheral blood. The receptor's source is a man aged 60 to 69 who had recovered from COVID-19. The CDR3 protein is CSAVGQGETQYF. The CDR3 nucleotides are TGCAGCGCCGTGGGACAGGGAGAGACCCAGTACTTC.